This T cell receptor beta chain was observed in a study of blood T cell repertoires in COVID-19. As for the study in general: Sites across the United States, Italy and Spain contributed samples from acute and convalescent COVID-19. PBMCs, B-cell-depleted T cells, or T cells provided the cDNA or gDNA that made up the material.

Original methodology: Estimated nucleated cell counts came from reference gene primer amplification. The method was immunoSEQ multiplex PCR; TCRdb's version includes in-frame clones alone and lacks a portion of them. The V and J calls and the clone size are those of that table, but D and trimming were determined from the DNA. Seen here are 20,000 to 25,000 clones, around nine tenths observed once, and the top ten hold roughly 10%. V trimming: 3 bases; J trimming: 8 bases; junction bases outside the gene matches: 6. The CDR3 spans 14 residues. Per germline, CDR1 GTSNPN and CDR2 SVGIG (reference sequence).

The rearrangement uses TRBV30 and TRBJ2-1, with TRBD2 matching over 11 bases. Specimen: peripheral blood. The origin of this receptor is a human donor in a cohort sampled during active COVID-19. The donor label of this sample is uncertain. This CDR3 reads CAWSVAGGPYEQFF. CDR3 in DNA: TGTGCCTGGAGCGTAGCGGGAGGGCCATATGAGCAGTTCTTC.